The 32 T cell receptor beta chains reported below all come from one sample, sequenced in a study of T cell responses to AZD1222 COVID-19 vaccine. Clones were read by immunoSEQ multiplex PCR, and TCRdb kept only the in-frame ones, dropping some. Of 140,000 or so clones in the sample, about 92% were seen once. The sequences come from peripheral blood, collected after recovery from COVID-19. Receptor source: an adult who had recovered from COVID-19.

V usage is TRBV6-2 or TRBV6-3 and J usage is TRBJ2-7; the D is unclear. The germline CDR1 and CDR2 sequences are MNHEY and SVGEGT. Trimming pared 0 bases from V and 0 bases from J, leaving 6 bases between. CDR3 size: 14 residues. The CDR3 sequence: CASSYSASSYEQYF. The CDR3 nucleotides are TGTGCCAGCAGTTACTCCGCGAGCTCCTACGAGCAGTACTTC.

This chain links TRBV28 with TRBJ1-6; D may be TRBD1 (6 bases). The CDR3 has 14 amino acids. V was trimmed by 4 bases and J by 7 bases, leaving 11 bases between them. The V gene's germline CDR1 is MDHEN and CDR2 SYDVKM. The CDR3 sequence is CASSSGQPNSPLHF. The CDR3 coding sequence is TGTGCCAGCAGTTCTGGACAGCCCAATTCACCCCTCCACTTT. Full variable domain (rest looked up from reference TRBV28 and TRBJ1-6): DVKVTQSSRYLVKRTGEKVFLECVQDMDHENMFWYRQDPGLGLRLIYFSYDVKMKEKGDIPEGYSVSREKKERFSLILESASTNQTSMYLCASSSGQPNSPLHFGNGTRLTVT.

The rearrangement uses TRBV9 and TRBJ2-7, with a weak D call TRBD2 (6 bases). V lost 4 bases and J lost 7, with 18 bases in between. The germline gives CDR1 SGDLS, CDR2 YYNGEE. This CDR3 is built from 14 residues. CDR3 amino acids: CASSLQGAAGEQYF. In nucleotides, the CDR3 is TGTGCCAGCAGCCTTCAGGGTGCCGCGGGGGAGCAGTACTTC.

The chain carries TRBV5-1 and TRBJ2-3; D is unclear. The germline V and J ends were trimmed by 4 bases and 2 bases, with 14 bases remaining between them. The CDR3 sequence is 15 residues long. From germline, CDR1 is SGHRS and CDR2 YFSETQ. The CDR3: CASSPNRSPTDTQYF. As DNA, the CDR3 is TGCGCCAGCAGCCCTAACAGAAGTCCCACAGATACGCAGTATTTT.

The chain combines TRBV28 with TRBJ1-2; D might be TRBD1 (5 bases). The CDR3 length is 16 residues. Germline CDR1 reads MDHEN; CDR2 reads SYDVKM. Trimming took off 5 bases at V and 8 bases at J, with 24 bases between the two ends. The CDR3 protein is CASSGRVRAAAGGYTF. The CDR3 region has the DNA TGTGCCAGCAGTGGCAGGGTAAGGGCTGCAGCGGGAGGCTACACCTTC.

The chain employs TRBV7-3 and TRBJ2-1; D may be TRBD1 or TRBD2 (5 bases each). The germline V and J ends were trimmed by 2 bases and 8 bases, with 7 bases remaining between them. Looked up from germline, CDR1 is SGHTA and CDR2 is FQGTGA. This CDR3 region has 12 residues. CDR3 region: CASSLEGYEQFF. The CDR3 DNA is TGTGCCAGCAGCTTAGAGGGGTATGAGCAGTTCTTC. Variable domain in full (rest from reference TRBV7-3 and TRBJ2-1): GAGVSQTPSNKVTEKGKYVELRCDPISGHTALYWYRQSLGQGPEFLIYFQGTGAADDSGLPNDRFFAVRPEGSVSTLKIQRTERGDSAVYLCASSLEGYEQFFGPGTRLTVL.

CDR3 amino acids: CASSQDPRTVDTQYF. CDR3 DNA: TGTGCCAGCAGCCAAGATCCTCGGACTGTAGATACGCAGTATTTT. The chain is built from TRBV3-1 (or the pseudogene TRBV3-2) and TRBJ2-3; D perhaps matches TRBD2 (5 bases). The CDR3 contains 15 residues. Trimming left V 0 bases short and J 5 bases short, with 12 bases between. Germline V gene sequence: CDR1 LGHDT, CDR2 YNNKEL (reference sequence).

The rearrangement links TRBV11-2 to TRBJ2-7; 7 nucleotides agree with TRBD2. Germline lookup yields CDR1 SGHAT and CDR2 FQNNGV. This CDR3 comprises 15 residues. V trimming: 5 bases; J trimming: 7 bases; junction bases outside the gene matches: 14. CDR3 in amino acids: CASSPQSLAVGEQYF. CDR3 nucleotides: TGTGCCAGCAGCCCCCAGTCCCTAGCGGTGGGGGAGCAGTACTTC.

This clone came up once. The chain links TRBV28 to TRBJ1-2, with a weak D call TRBD1 (6 bases). With 7 bases removed from V and 4 bases from J, the gap between germline ends came to 13 bases. CDR3 length: 13 amino acids. The germline V gene encodes CDR1 MDHEN and CDR2 SYDVKM. The DNA of the CDR3 is TGTGCCAGCACCGAACAGGGCAGCTATGGCTACACCTTC. Its protein is CASTEQGSYGYTF.

The table lists this clone with a count of one. The rearrangement uses TRBV27 and TRBJ1-5, with a tentative D call TRBD1 (5 bases). The CDR3 has 14 residues. Trimming left V 2 bases short and J 6 bases short, with 11 bases between. Per the germline V gene, CDR1 is MNHEY and CDR2 is SMNVEV (reference sequence). Here the CDR3 DNA reads TGTGCCAGCAGTTTAAAGGGGATCGTTCAGCCCCAGCATTTT. Residues: CASSLKGIVQPQHF.

This clone was detected once. This chain connects TRBV18 to TRBJ2-5; 9 nucleotides align to TRBD1. V gave up 3 bases and J gave up 3 bases; unmatched junction bases: 8. Germline CDR1 KGHSH, CDR2 LQKENI. The CDR3 runs 16 residues. The CDR3 spells CASSPRTGAGEETQYF. The CDR3 DNA is TGTGCCAGCTCACCTAGGACAGGGGCGGGAGAAGAGACCCAGTACTTC.

The rearrangement uses TRBV5-1 and TRBJ1-3, with no clear D. Trimming pared 4 bases from V and 1 base from J, leaving 12 bases between. In germline, CDR1 is SGHRS, CDR2 YFSETQ. The CDR3 is made up of 15 amino acids. In nucleotides, the CDR3 is TGCGCCAGCAGCCCCCAGACTGTATCTGGAAACACCATATATTTT. This encodes CASSPQTVSGNTIYF. The full variable domain, completed using reference TRBV5-1 and TRBJ1-3, is KAGVTQTPRYLIKTRGQQVTLSCSPISGHRSVSWYQQTPGQGLQFLFEYFSETQRNKGNFPGRFSGRQFSNSRSEMNVSTLELGDSALYLCASSPQTVSGNTIYFGEGSWLTVV.

V usage is TRBV7-8 and J usage is TRBJ2-7; weak D call: TRBD1 (5 bases). The CDR3 is 12 amino acids. Germline CDR1 SGHVS, CDR2 FQNEAQ. The V end lost 2 bases, the J end lost 5 bases, and 7 bases lay between the germline ends. The CDR3 bases are TGTGCCAGCAGCTTATCAGGGCACGAGCAGTACTTC. It encodes CASSLSGHEQYF.

This sequence joins TRBV7-3 and TRBJ1-1, with D unresolved. Germline CDR1 SGHTA, CDR2 FQGTGA. V was trimmed by 2 bases and J by 0 bases, leaving 7 bases between them. This CDR3 is built from 14 residues. The CDR3 DNA reads as TGTGCCAGCAGCTTAGCGGGGATGAACACTGAAGCTTTCTTT. Protein sequence: CASSLAGMNTEAFF.

The chain has TRBV14 and TRBJ2-1; 11 bases map to TRBD1. CDR1 SGHDN and CDR2 FVKESK come from the germline V gene. The length of the CDR3 is 16 residues. V gave up 0 bases and J gave up 8 bases; unmatched junction bases: 6. CDR3 coding DNA: TGTGCCAGCAGCCAAGATCTGGGACAGGGGGGGGATGAGCAGTTCTTC. Its protein is CASSQDLGQGGDEQFF.

This clone occurred a few times. The J gene is TRBJ2-5, the V gene TRBV28, with 7 bases that match TRBD2. The CDR3 is made up of 14 amino acids. The germline V gene has CDR1 MDHEN and CDR2 SYDVKM. V trimming: 6 bases; J trimming: 1 base; junction bases outside the gene matches: 5. The CDR3 bases are TGTGCCAGCAGCCCGGGGGGAGCCCAAGAGACCCAGTACTTC. Translated: CASSPGGAQETQYF.

This clone occurred once. V is TRBV20-1 and J is TRBJ2-7, with 11 nucleotides matching TRBD2. This CDR3 region has 17 residues. The ends lost 3 bases at V and 3 bases at J; junction bases unmatched: 13. Germline CDR1 is DFQATT and CDR2 is SNEGSKA (reference sequence). As DNA, the CDR3 is TGCAGTGCTAGTGCCACTAGCGGGGGCCCCACCTTCTACGAGCAGTACTTC. It specifies CSASATSGGPTFYEQYF.

The V call is TRBV10-3, the J call TRBJ2-3; the D gene could be TRBD1 or TRBD2 (5 bases each). In germline, CDR1 is ENHRY, CDR2 SYGVKD. The CDR3 consists of 17 residues. Trimming pared 1 base from V and 3 bases from J, leaving 17 bases between. This chain's CDR3 is CAISEYRTPGQTDTQYF. In DNA form, the CDR3 reads TGTGCCATCAGTGAGTACAGGACCCCGGGGCAAACAGATACGCAGTATTTT.

The genes are TRBV5-6 and TRBJ1-4; D uncertain. Germline V lookup: CDR1 SGHDT, CDR2 YYEEEE. Deletions cut 3 bases from V and 0 bases from J, with 9 bases between. CDR3 size: 15 residues. CDR3 sequence: CASSSEGPTNEKLFF. In DNA form, the CDR3 reads TGTGCCAGCAGCTCTGAAGGCCCAACTAATGAAAAACTGTTTTTT.

The genes are TRBV7-9 and TRBJ1-3; no clear D gene. The CDR3 runs 17 residues. Trimming took 5 bases from V and 0 from J, leaving 17 bases between them. The germline V gene encodes CDR1 SEHNR and CDR2 FQNEAQ (reference sequence). CDR3 in amino acids: CASSPPPGRSSGNTIYF. The CDR3, as DNA: TGTGCCAGCAGCCCCCCCCCGGGCAGGTCCTCTGGAAACACCATATATTTT.

The V and J genes are TRBV3-1 (or the pseudogene TRBV3-2) and TRBJ2-1; 14 bases agree with TRBD2. V lost 4 bases to trimming and J lost 4 bases; unmatched junction nucleotides: 6. Germline lookup yields CDR1 LGHDT and CDR2 YNNKEL (reference sequence). The CDR3 is made up of 17 amino acids. CDR3 DNA: TGTGCCAGCAGCCCGGGACTAGCGGGAGTTGCATACAATGAGCAGTTCTTC. Its translation is CASSPGLAGVAYNEQFF.

V usage is TRBV2 and J usage is TRBJ2-1; D perhaps matches TRBD2 (5 bases). This CDR3 has 16 residues. The V end was cut by 0 bases, the J end by 4 bases, with 13 bases between. Germline V lookup: CDR1 SNHLY, CDR2 FYNNEI. The CDR3 coding sequence is TGTGCCAGCAGTGAAGCTGGACTGGAGCCTTACAATGAGCAGTTCTTC. It yields the protein CASSEAGLEPYNEQFF.

The chain joins TRBV19 to TRBJ1-1, with D tentatively TRBD1 (5 bases). The CDR3 is made up of 12 amino acids. Germline V gives CDR1 LNHDA, CDR2 SQIVND (reference sequence). V shed 3 bases and J shed 7 bases, with 9 bases lying between them. DNA for the CDR3: TGTGCCAGTAGTATTTGGAGGGGTGAAGCTTTCTTT. Encoded protein: CASSIWRGEAFF.

The chain is built from TRBV2 and TRBJ1-3, with D perhaps TRBD1 (5 bases). This CDR3 comprises 13 residues. Per germline, CDR1 SNHLY and CDR2 FYNNEI. V was shortened by 7 bases and J by 5 bases, with 12 bases between the two germline ends. DNA of the CDR3: TGTGCCAGCACGCCAGGGAGGAGAAACACCATATATTTT. This gives the protein CASTPGRRNTIYF.

CDR3 in amino acids: CASSEWAAFF. The CDR3, as DNA: TGTGCCAGCAGTGAATGGGCGGCTTTCTTT. This chain uses TRBV6-1 with TRBJ1-1; D is ambiguous. The CDR3 is 10 amino acids. CDR1 is MNHNS and CDR2 is SASEGT in the germline V gene. Trimming shortened V by 2 bases and J by 11 bases, and 6 bases separated the two germline ends.

J is TRBJ2-7 and V is TRBV7-8, with 7 positions matching TRBD2. With V trimmed by 3 bases and J by 13 bases, 9 bases remained unmatched. Per the germline V gene, CDR1 is SGHVS and CDR2 is FQNEAQ. The CDR3 extends over 12 amino acids. CDR3 nucleotide sequence: TGTGCCAGCAGCTTCCCGGGGGGAGGGGAATACTTC. Translated, it gives CASSFPGGGEYF.

CDR3 DNA sequence: TGTGCCAGCAGCTCGGGGACTAGCGGGAGGGCCTTTATGAATGAGCAGTTCTTC. Its translation is CASSSGTSGRAFMNEQFF. This rearrangement joins TRBV7-8 to TRBJ2-1; 16 positions match TRBD2. The J segment lost 7 bases and the V segment lost 4 bases, leaving 10 bases of the junction unmatched. The CDR3 covers 18 residues. The germline V gene encodes CDR1 SGHVS and CDR2 FQNEAQ.

The rearrangement links TRBV6-4 to TRBJ2-7, with a weak D call TRBD2 (6 bases). The germline CDR1 and CDR2 sequences are MRHNA and SNTAGT. CDR3 length equals 13 residues. V was pared by 10 bases and J by 3 bases, with 16 bases between. CDR3 amino acids: CAKKRPSDYEQYF. As DNA, the CDR3 is TGTGCCAAAAAAAGGCCTAGCGACTACGAGCAGTACTTC.

V and J are TRBV27 and TRBJ2-3, with TRBD1 as a possible D gene (6 bases). V gave up 7 bases and J gave up 3 bases, with 14 bases separating them. There are 14 residues in the CDR3. CDR1 is MNHEY and CDR2 is SMNVEV in the germline V gene (reference sequence). The CDR3 here is CASTPLRGTDTQYF. The CDR3, as DNA: TGTGCCAGCACCCCCTTGAGGGGGACAGATACGCAGTATTTT.

The rearrangement uses TRBV10-3 and TRBJ1-2; TRBD1 might be the D (5 bases). Deletions cut 0 bases from V and 8 bases from J, with 19 bases between. This CDR3 has 16 residues. Germline values: CDR1 ENHRY, CDR2 SYGVKD. The CDR3 region is CAISESGAPSMRGYTF. CDR3 in DNA: TGTGCCATCAGTGAGTCAGGGGCCCCCTCTATGCGGGGCTACACCTTC.

Worth noting for this clone: A junction end diverges from the germline sequence, so it may reflect a read error. The V call is TRBV5-1, the J call TRBJ2-5, with 7 bases matching TRBD2. The CDR3 loop spans 13 amino acids. Germline values: CDR1 SGHRS, CDR2 YFSETQ. This chain's CDR3 is CASRLGLQETQYF. The DNA of the CDR3 is TGCGCCAGCAGGTTGGGACTACAAGAGACCCAGTACTTC. Full variable domain (remainder filled in from reference TRBV5-1 and TRBJ2-5): KAGVTQTPRYLIKTRGQQVTLSCSPISGHRSVSWYQQTPGQGLQFLFEYFSETQRNKGNFPGRFSGRQFSNSRSEMNVSTLELGDSALYLCASRLGLQETQYFGPGTRLLVL.

This chain uses TRBV27 with TRBJ2-5; a weak D match, TRBD2 (5 bases). Trimming removed 5 bases at V and 2 bases at J, with 12 bases between. Germline loops: CDR1 MNHEY, CDR2 SMNVEV (reference sequence). The CDR3 is 14 residues long. The CDR3 DNA reads TGTGCCAGCAGTCCCGGAGGTTGGCAAGAGACCCAGTACTTC. This gives the protein CASSPGGWQETQYF.